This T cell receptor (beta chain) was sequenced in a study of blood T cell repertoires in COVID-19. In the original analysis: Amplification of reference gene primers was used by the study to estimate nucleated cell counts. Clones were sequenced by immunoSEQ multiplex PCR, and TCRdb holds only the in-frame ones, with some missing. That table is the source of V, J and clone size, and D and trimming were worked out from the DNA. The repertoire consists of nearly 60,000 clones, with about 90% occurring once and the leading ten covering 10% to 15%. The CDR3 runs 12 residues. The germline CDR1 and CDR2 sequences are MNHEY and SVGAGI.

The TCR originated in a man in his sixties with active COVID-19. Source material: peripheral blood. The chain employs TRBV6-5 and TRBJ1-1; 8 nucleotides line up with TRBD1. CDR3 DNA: TGTGCGTCCCGGACAGGGCTCACTGAAGCTTTCTTT. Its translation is CASRTGLTEAFF.